This T cell receptor (beta chain) was retrieved from a study of graft-versus-host responses after intestinal transplantation (TCRdb year 2021). For the study in its entirety: Multivisceral, liver-intestinal, or isolated intestinal transplants were received by the recipients. Anti-thymocyte globulin induction was given to all recipients, followed by maintenance tacrolimus and steroids for about 3 years. Graft-versus-host and host-versus-graft alloreactive T cell clones were tracked in the graft, circulation and bone marrow after intestinal transplantation using bulk TCR-beta CDR3 sequencing. Alloreactive clones were identified by sequencing pre-transplant mixed lymphocyte reaction products and comparing them with unstimulated pre-transplant donor and recipient T cells. Of the roughly 24 intestinal transplant recipients enrolled in the cohort, one of whom was a retransplant, 3 patients without pretransplant specimens were excluded. A peak of at least 4% donor T cells among recipient peripheral blood mononuclear cells was the definition used for donor T cell macrochimerism. Samples from a few later patients were sequenced in-house on an Illumina MiSeq with MiXCR processing rather than by the commercial service. The investigation overall reported the following: In the allografts of patients with donor T cell macrochimerism, GvH to HvG T cell clonal ratios were high. Conclusions were limited by the relatively low number and heterogeneity of intestinal transplant patients. GvH clones were detected in recipient bone marrow, and some of these GvH clones were observed earlier in ileal mucosa or blood, consistent with an intestinal mucosal origin. Peak levels of circulating GvH clones were associated with declines in HvG clones early after transplant.

According to the study, the label for this sample's time point signals: cells obtained before transplantation from donor or recipient. CD3+CD4+ and CD3+CD8+ populations were FACS-sorted from unstimulated pre-transplant donor and recipient cells taken from spleen or lymph nodes. Details on this clone: The clone's antigen remains unknown. Base qualities are not at hand, and no much larger clone is one base apart.

The CDR3 covers 16 residues, taking in both the cysteine and the phenylalanine. Here the CDR3 DNA is all that survives: 48 bases in frame from base 1. V is cut by 4 bases and J by 1 base, and the space between the germline ends is 15 bases. CDR1 and CDR2, looked up from the germline V gene, are MGHRA and YSYEKL. The library was obtained by the immunoSEQ multiplex PCR assay. For most patients, genomic DNA was isolated with the Qiagen DNeasy Blood and Tissue Kit and sent frozen to Adaptive Biotechnologies for TCR sequencing. For most patients, high-throughput TCR-beta CDR3 sequencing of genomic DNA was performed by Adaptive Biotechnologies. Per the authors' processing: TCR sequencing data were retrieved from Adaptive's ImmunoSEQ software for about 17 patients, whereas a few other patients were processed with MiXCR and VDJtools. CD4 versus CD8 sorting errors were corrected by removing sequences found in both subsets at a frequency ratio below 5:1. Because the origin of CDR3 nucleotide sequences shared between donor and recipient could not be assigned, those sequences were removed. To be classed as alloreactive, a clone needed at least 2-fold expansion over unstimulated cells and a minimum CFSE-low frequency of 0.002% (template counts) or 0.001% (read counts). Mappable clones were those detected in sequenced pre-transplant spleen, lymph node, or MLR CFSE-low populations of the donor or recipient. Cumulative frequency of alloreactive clones was calculated as a percentage of all sequences weighted by copy number. TCRdb mirrors the immuneACCESS table, restricted to in-frame sequences. Some clones are absent from its copies; in checked studies, under half trace to an unresolved V gene, and the reason for the others is unknown. For V, J and clone size, that table is used; D and trimming come from the DNA. The sample table records under 75,000 clones; around 90% of these occur just once. The ten largest clones capture less than 4.5% of the sample.

This receptor was identified in a human donor who was the organ donor for an intestinal transplant. The V and J segments used are TRBV4-1 and TRBJ2-3; a tentative D call is TRBD2 (5 bases match). Here the sequenced sample was unstimulated CD8+ T cells sorted from spleen or lymph node cells, taken before transplant. The nucleotide sequence reads as follows: TGCGCCAGCAGCCCCGGGCCCAACGGGGGCACAGATACGCAGTATTTT. This sequence encodes CASSPGPNGGTDTQYF.